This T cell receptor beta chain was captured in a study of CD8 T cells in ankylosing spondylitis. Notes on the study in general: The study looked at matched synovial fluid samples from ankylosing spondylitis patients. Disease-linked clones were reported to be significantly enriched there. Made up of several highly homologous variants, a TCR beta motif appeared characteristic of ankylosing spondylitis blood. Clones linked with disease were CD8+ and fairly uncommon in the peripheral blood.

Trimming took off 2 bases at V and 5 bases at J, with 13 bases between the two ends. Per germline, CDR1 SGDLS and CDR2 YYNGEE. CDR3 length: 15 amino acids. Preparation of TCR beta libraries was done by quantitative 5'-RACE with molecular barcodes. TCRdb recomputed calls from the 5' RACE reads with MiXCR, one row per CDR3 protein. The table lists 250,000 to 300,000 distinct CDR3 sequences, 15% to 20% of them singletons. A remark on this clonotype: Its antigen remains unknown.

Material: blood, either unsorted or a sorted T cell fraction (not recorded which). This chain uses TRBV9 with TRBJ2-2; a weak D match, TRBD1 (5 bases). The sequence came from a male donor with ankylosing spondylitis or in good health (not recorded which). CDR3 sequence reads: CASSVWQGQTGELFF. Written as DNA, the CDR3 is TGTGCCAGCAGCGTCTGGCAGGGTCAAACCGGGGAGCTGTTTTTT.